This is a list of T cell receptor beta chains from one sample in a study of vaccination and CD4 T cells after COVID-19. MiXCR, run by TCRdb on the PCR reads, gives a single entry per CDR3 protein. This sample has 17,000 or so distinct CDR3 sequences, with around three fifths found just once. These receptors have no known antigen. The input for sequencing was CD4+ T cells from blood, cultured in vitro, taken after SARS-CoV-2 vaccination. The receptors originated from a human donor who had recovered from COVID-19. CDR3s include the opening cysteine and the closing phenylalanine or tryptophan. The order of the fields is clone size, J gene, D gene, V gene, CDR3 DNA, CDR3 protein. A D gene is named only where the DNA matches it firmly. Size values are once, few and many counts, or a class for expanded clones, and some rows have none.

. TRBJ1-1 . TRBV7-2 TGTGCCAGCAGCCCTTCCGGGACGAACACTGAAGCTTTCTTT CASSPSGTNTEAFF
. TRBJ1-3 TRBD1 TRBV27 TGTGCCAGCACGGAGCAGGGGGCTGGAAACACCATATATTTT CASTEQGAGNTIYF
. TRBJ2-7 TRBD2 TRBV7-2 TGTGCCAGCAGCCCTCAGACTAGCGGGACTGACGAGCAGTACTTC CASSPQTSGTDEQYF
. TRBJ2-7 . TRBV21-1 TGTGCCAGCAGCAAAGCGCCACAGGAACTAAGCTCCTACGAGCAGTACTTC CASSKAPQELSSYEQYF
few TRBJ2-5 TRBD2 TRBV5-4 TGTGCCAGCAGCTCTGCGGGGGAAGAGACCCAGTACTTC CASSSAGEETQYF
once TRBJ2-2 . TRBV20-1 TGCAGTGCTAGCGCACTTAACACCGGGGAGCTGTTTTTT CSASALNTGELFF
. TRBJ2-5 . TRBV4-1 TGCGCCAGCAGCCAAGATAGTGGCTACCCAGAGACCCAGTACTTC CASSQDSGYPETQYF
. TRBJ2-7 . TRBV5-1 TGCGCCAGCAGCTTGGTGTCCCCCGGACAAGCCTACGAGCAGTACTTC CASSLVSPGQAYEQYF
. TRBJ2-1 TRBD2 TRBV20-1 TGCAGTGCCTCGGGGGGGGCAAATATTTACAATGAGCAGTTCTTC CSASGGANIYNEQFF
. TRBJ2-1 TRBD2 TRBV27 TGTGCCAGCAGTTCAAGTACTAGCGGGAGCCCAAATGAGCAGTTCTTC CASSSSTSGSPNEQFF
. TRBJ1-6 . TRBV20-1 TGCAGTGCTAGAGATCCGGTCCTTAATTCACCCCTCCACTTT CSARDPVLNSPLHF
. TRBJ1-2 TRBD1 TRBV30 TGTGCCTGGAGTGAGGGGGACAGGGCCTATGGCTACACCTTC CAWSEGDRAYGYTF
. TRBJ1-3 . TRBV7-9 TGTGCCAGCAGCACCGGGACCTCTGGAAACACCATATATTTT CASSTGTSGNTIYF
few TRBJ1-5 . TRBV19 TGTGCCAGTAGTATAGCTACGGAGAGGAATCAGCCCCAGCATTTT CASSIATERNQPQHF
. TRBJ2-3 . TRBV27 TGTGCCAGCAGTTTATTTCAGTCTAACACAGATACGCAGTATTTT CASSLFQSNTDTQYF
few TRBJ1-3 . TRBV15 TGTGCCACCAGCAGGGACTTAGGAAACACCATATATTTT CATSRDLGNTIYF